This T cell receptor (beta chain) was recorded in a study of cytomegalovirus exposure and HLA in healthy donors (dated by TCRdb to between 2016 and 2019). For the wider study: In an earlier analysis of 587 of the donors, approximately 260 Gb of sequence data and approximately 120 million unique TCR beta sequences from roughly 180 million T cells were reported. Approximately 310 gigabases of sequencing data and roughly 90 million unique TCR sequences were included in an early release covering 550 to 800 HLA-typed donors. Of the approximately 400 genotyped donors, 65% to 90% fell in the genetic ancestry cluster associated with self-reported Caucasian donors. The aim of the study was to test whether cataloging public T cell receptors could identify signatures of past pathogen exposure. The study used immunosequencing to profile the T cell repertoires of about 670 subjects and linked those repertoires to cytomegalovirus serostatus. Along with the roughly 700-subject first cohort, a separate validation cohort of over a hundred different subjects was used. To predict cytomegalovirus infection status, the study brought together high-throughput TCR immunosequencing, statistical association of individual TCRs with disease status, and machine learning. A later analysis re-examined previously published TCR beta repertoires from around 670 donors and added high-resolution HLA genotyping to investigate patterns of TCR occurrence. In the later analysis, no new phenotypic data were used to find candidate immune exposures; instead, reliance was placed on TCR beta sequences and their occurrence across donors. To decide whether each TCR beta V gene segment behaved as functional or pseudogenic, an earlier analysis of approximately 600 of the donors relied on high-throughput TCR beta sequencing. Donor age, sex, ethnicity and CMV serostatus were collected together with the repertoire data. A later genetic analysis took genome-wide SNP genotypes for about three fifths of the 666 donors and used that subset as a discovery cohort. All discovery cohort repertoires had been generated using a single sequencing platform. HLA typing included class I and class II loci at four-digit resolution. Typing coverage differed by locus: A, B, C, DRB1 and DQB1 were typed in roughly 629-630 donors, DQA1 in about 500, DPA1 in some 600, and DPB1 in 400 to 480. About five DR-DQ haplotypes were handled as single units for association and clustering because linkage in the cohort was strong. Among 300 to 500 genotyped donors of the cohort, an average of about 240,000 unique TCR beta nucleotide sequences was sequenced per donor, of which 15% to 20% were non-productive. Overall study outcomes, separate from this receptor: The study gave a list of around 170 TCR beta chains associated with cytomegalovirus. Because HLA typing was missing for some donors at each locus, association tests included only the typed subset. Compared with the 666-donor mean, donors in an Asian-associated ancestry cluster had fewer N-insertions in productive TCRs, according to a later genetic analysis. In both the original and validation cohorts, the classifier was reported to diagnose cytomegalovirus status with high specificity and sensitivity. The authors suggested that the approach could potentially be extended to other disease states and immunological phenotypes. Some IMGT-functional V segments, including TRBV6-2 and TRBV6-3, could not be told apart with the 87-base-pair reads, so those segments were excluded. In a later analysis, HLA-associated TCR beta chains were found to be more clonally expanded and to have lower generation probabilities than equally common non-associated chains. A later analysis found that TCR association rates varied across HLA loci, with DRB1 alleles showing the most associated TCRs and HLA-C alleles the fewest. Presence/absence analyses assumed roughly uniform sequencing depth across donors, an assumption that may not hold. A group of highly shared sequence variants was considered likely to be a technical artifact of the sequencing pipeline. A later analysis found that most CMV-associated TCR beta chains appeared HLA-restricted, with HLA associations seemingly driven largely by CMV exposure. In a later genetic analysis, a missense DCLRE1C variant was associated with V-gene and J-gene trimming of TCR beta chains, and the association was replicated in an independent cohort. A later analysis reported that several top co-occurrence clusters appeared linked to parvovirus B19, influenza, CMV and Epstein-Barr virus. In vitro tests confirmed that three of the cytomegalovirus-associated TCR beta chains recognize cytomegalovirus antigens. Correlated functional status among segregating V segments might reflect linkage disequilibrium, but an unknown experimental factor could not be ruled out. Because counts were too low, approximately 18 rarely observed V segments, including chromosome 9 orphons, were excluded from the earlier analysis of a few hundred of the donors. This cohort had only TCR beta chains sequenced, and the lack of alpha or paired-chain data limited which features could be detected. A later analysis associated about 17,000 TCR beta sequences with specific HLA alleles at a false discovery rate of 0.05. Broadly in line with IMGT annotations, most TCR beta V segments showed up in productive rearrangements about 87% or about 30% of the time in an earlier analysis of a few hundred of the donors. Most TCR sequences were observed very rarely across donors, whereas some public TCRs were present in many individuals. A further reported finding was that TCR beta sequences accurately predicted the HLA-A and HLA-B alleles for most subjects in the first cohort. When HLA alleles, especially DR and DQ, strongly co-occurred, TCR associations were difficult to assign to individual alleles. CMV serostatus was the only immune exposure information available for the cohort.

The cohort consisted of 666 healthy bone marrow donors. At the time of sampling, every cohort member was nominally healthy, though immune exposures that went unrecorded were likely present. The donor tested CMV seropositive, placing the donor among the approximately 310 seropositive members of the cohort. Each donor provided a peripheral blood sample, and peripheral blood mononuclear cells were used for TCR beta sequencing. The Qiagen DNeasy Blood Extraction Kit was used to extract genomic DNA from the blood cell samples. Reading from cysteine to phenylalanine, the CDR3 counts 16 amino acids. Only the CDR3 region is kept as DNA, spanning 48 bases read in frame from base 1. CDR1 WSHSY and CDR2 SAAADI are derived from the germline V gene. Trimming accounts for 6 bases at V and 3 bases at J, while the number of junction bases matched to no gene is 13. A note on this clone: Its recognized antigen is unknown. The sample holds no much larger clone one base away, and base qualities are not on file.

Libraries were built with the immunoSEQ multiplex PCR assay. For the multiplex PCR, a mixture combining 60 forward primers for TCR Vbeta segments and 13 reverse primers for TCR Jbeta segments was used. The CDR3 region of rearranged TCR beta genes was amplified from genomic DNA by a multiplex PCR assay. On the Illumina HiSeq System, the amplified TCR beta libraries were sequenced as 87-base-pair reads. The paper's data handling went like this. A later analysis tallied tens of millions of unique TCR beta chains across the 666 repertoires, and around 10 million of those chains were shared by two or more donors. Raw reads were error-corrected and collapsed into unique sequences with a nearest-neighbor algorithm that merged closely related sequences to remove PCR and sequencing errors. Alignment of CDR3 sequences to IMGT reference sequences was used to assign V, D and J gene segments. For a sequence to be retained, a match of at least six nucleotides was required to both a V gene segment and a J gene segment. Rearrangements were called productive when the CDR3 lacked stop codons and stayed in frame with V and J; all others were non-productive. Following IMGT convention, CDR3 was defined as the stretch from the second conserved V-encoded cysteine up to the conserved J-encoded phenylalanine. Sequences without an unambiguous match to a single V gene segment were excluded from the earlier analysis of about 630 of the donors. In an earlier analysis of several hundred of the donors, a V segment was called functional when productive rearrangements were above 56.7%, and segregating when the standard deviation between donors exceeded 5%. A statistical classification framework was built to diagnose cytomegalovirus status from the catalog of TCR beta chain sequences. In a later analysis, TCR nucleotide sequences were compared against IMGT/GENE-DB human TR gene sequences so that V and J genes could be assigned. The TCRdist pipeline was used in a later analysis to assign CDR3 sequences and most-parsimonious VDJ recombination scenarios. In a later analysis, every TCR beta chain was defined by the combination of its CDR3 amino acid sequence and its V-gene family, and reads without a unique V-gene family were dropped. A later analysis removed 550 to 650 highly shared, low-generation-probability nucleotide sequences to deal with suspected cross-contamination and a sequencing artifact. A later analysis calculated a clonal expansion index for each public chain from normalized within-repertoire ranks of inferred template counts. A later analysis computed generation probabilities with a VDJ recombination model fitted to out-of-frame rearrangements, and checked the results against IGoR. A later analysis scored TCR-TCR, TCR-HLA and TCR-CMV co-occurrence with hypergeometric tests, applying a repertoire-size bias correction to TCR pairs. False discovery rates were estimated in a later analysis by permuting HLA or CMV assignments 20 times. In a later analysis, co-occurring TCRs were grouped with DBSCAN, and TCRdist sequence similarity was added when clustering was performed within HLA-allele-positive subsets. Co-occurrence clustering excluded repertoires with fewer than 30,000 or more than 120,000 public chains, plus five with anomalous nucleotide sharing. TCRdb took this table from immuneACCESS and kept in-frame rearrangements with V and J called. Such tables lack part of the clones; where checked against another copy, unresolved V genes explain under half of the gap, and the rest is unexplained. V, J and clone size are those of that table, while D and trimming were read from the DNA. This sample has approximately 76,000 clones in its table, and roughly two thirds of those were observed once. About 16% of the sample is held by the ten biggest clonotypes.

This TCR came from a woman between 35 and 50 years old in good health and CMV-seropositive. The rearrangement joined TRBV10-2 to TRBJ1-2, and 7 bases in between align with TRBD1. The specimen sequenced was PBMCs. The DNA sequence is given as TGCGCCAGCAGCGAGACAGGGTTGAGGGCTTACTATGGCTACACCTTC. It translates as CASSETGLRAYYGYTF.